This TCR beta chain was documented in a study of OX40 agonist ivuxolimab in advanced cancers. About the research overall: Intravenous ivuxolimab at 0.01 to 10 mg/kg was given to patients every 2 weeks. People who had prior anti-PD-1, anti-PD-L1 or anti-CTLA-4 therapy could take part, and approximately 43% had some. Overall study findings and caveats: Expansion of clones was among the lowest in partial responders at 0.1-3.0 mg/kg.

CDR3 size: 14 residues. Germline V lookup: CDR1 MGHDK, CDR2 SYGVNS. Trimming took 4 bases from V and 6 from J, leaving 16 bases between them. Some clones are missing from TCRdb's copy, which holds only in-frame ones; the method was immunoSEQ multiplex PCR. The repertoire holds about 79,000 clones, with roughly 88% as singletons. Turning to this clone: Its specificity is unknown.

The origin of this receptor is an adult with an advanced solid tumor such as melanoma, head and neck, liver or kidney cancer. The chain combines TRBV25-1 with TRBJ2-7, with D possibly TRBD2 on 5 matching bases. Sequencing was performed on CD4+ or CD8+ T cells sorted from blood, taken in a trial of the OX40 agonist ivuxolimab. CDR3 region: CASSVPAGPGEQYF. CDR3 bases: TGTGCCAGCAGTGTCCCGGCGGGCCCGGGCGAGCAGTACTTC.